Listed below are T cell receptor beta chains from one sample, sequenced in a study of blood T cell repertoires in COVID-19. Using immunoSEQ multiplex PCR, the repertoire was profiled, and TCRdb retains in-frame clones only, with some absent. The top ten clones hold 1.3% of a sample with 200,000 to 250,000 clones, just under 85% of them seen once. The sequenced sample consisted of PBMCs or T cells enriched from blood (not recorded which). Source of these receptors: a woman aged 40 to 50 with acute COVID-19. The CDR3 runs from the conserved cysteine through the conserved F or W. Fields, in order: clone size, V gene, D gene, J gene, CDR3 DNA, CDR3 protein. The D gene is left open where the match is weak. Clone size appears in some rows only: once, few, many, or a class for an expanded clone.

clone_size: .; v_call: TRBV11-3; d_call: TRBD1; j_call: TRBJ2-2; cdr3_nt: TGTGCCAGCAGCTTAGGCACAGGGGCGAACACCGGGGAGCTGTTTTTT; cdr3_aa: CASSLGTGANTGELFF
clone_size: few; v_call: TRBV4-1; d_call: .; j_call: TRBJ1-5; cdr3_nt: TGCGCCAGCAGCCAAGAGGGGAGGAGGGGAAGGGGGCCCCAGCATTTT; cdr3_aa: CASSQEGRRGRGPQHF
clone_size: .; v_call: TRBV19; d_call: .; j_call: TRBJ1-5; cdr3_nt: TGTGCCAGTAGTATCCTGACAGGCAAAAGGAATCAGCCCCAGCATTTT; cdr3_aa: CASSILTGKRNQPQHF
clone_size: .; v_call: TRBV7-2; d_call: .; j_call: TRBJ1-2; cdr3_nt: TGTGCCAGCAGCCCAGAAATCGCGGCCATCTCCCACTTC; cdr3_aa: CASSPEIAAISHF
clone_size: .; v_call: TRBV6-5; d_call: .; j_call: TRBJ1-4; cdr3_nt: TGTGCCAGCAGTTACGGGAGCGGGGGAGAAAAACTGTTTTTT; cdr3_aa: CASSYGSGGEKLFF
clone_size: once; v_call: TRBV6-1; d_call: TRBD1; j_call: TRBJ1-1; cdr3_nt: TGTGCCAGCAGTGAACAGACAGGGATCACTGAAGCTTTCTTT; cdr3_aa: CASSEQTGITEAFF
clone_size: .; v_call: TRBV15; d_call: TRBD1; j_call: TRBJ2-4; cdr3_nt: TGTGCCACCAGTGACAGGGGCAAAAACATTCAGTACTTC; cdr3_aa: CATSDRGKNIQYF
clone_size: .; v_call: TRBV15; d_call: TRBD2; j_call: TRBJ2-3; cdr3_nt: TGTGCCACCAGCAGTCGCGCTTGGACTAGCGGGAGTGGCGATACGCAGTATTTT; cdr3_aa: CATSSRAWTSGSGDTQYF
clone_size: .; v_call: TRBV13; d_call: .; j_call: TRBJ1-1; cdr3_nt: TGTGCCAGCAGCCCAAGGACAGCGAACACTGAAGCTTTCTTT; cdr3_aa: CASSPRTANTEAFF
clone_size: .; v_call: TRBV19; d_call: .; j_call: TRBJ2-1; cdr3_nt: TGTGCCAGTAGTTCCTATAGTGAGCAGTTCTTC; cdr3_aa: CASSSYSEQFF
clone_size: .; v_call: TRBV30; d_call: .; j_call: TRBJ1-6; cdr3_nt: TGTGCCTGGAGTGCCGGGCCACCGGGGAATTCACCCCTCCACTTT; cdr3_aa: CAWSAGPPGNSPLHF
clone_size: .; v_call: TRBV3-1/TRBV3-2; d_call: .; j_call: TRBJ2-1; cdr3_nt: TGTGCCAGCAGCCAAGTCGACAGAGGACCGGAGCAGTTCTTC; cdr3_aa: CASSQVDRGPEQFF
clone_size: few; v_call: TRBV5-1; d_call: .; j_call: TRBJ1-1; cdr3_nt: TGCGCCAGCAGCTTGATCAGGGAAACGGAAGCTTTCTTT; cdr3_aa: CASSLIRETEAFF
clone_size: .; v_call: TRBV18; d_call: TRBD1; j_call: TRBJ1-4; cdr3_nt: TGTGCCAGCTCACTTCTCTTCCGGGACAGGAAGCAAAAACTGTTTTTT; cdr3_aa: CASSLLFRDRKQKLFF
clone_size: .; v_call: TRBV7-2; d_call: TRBD2; j_call: TRBJ2-1; cdr3_nt: TGTGCCAGCAGCTTGACTAGCGGGGTCTACAATGAGCAGTTCTTC; cdr3_aa: CASSLTSGVYNEQFF
clone_size: .; v_call: TRBV11-1; d_call: TRBD1; j_call: TRBJ2-5; cdr3_nt: TGTGCCAGCAGCTTAGCCCCAGGGACAGTTCAAGAGACCCAGTACTTC; cdr3_aa: CASSLAPGTVQETQYF
clone_size: .; v_call: TRBV2; d_call: TRBD1; j_call: TRBJ1-2; cdr3_nt: TGTGCCAGCAGTGAAAACAGGGGGCTTCCCTTCTATGGCTACACCTTC; cdr3_aa: CASSENRGLPFYGYTF
clone_size: few; v_call: TRBV7-9; d_call: .; j_call: TRBJ1-2; cdr3_nt: TGTGCCAGCAGCTTAGGGGCCAGGGAAAACAACTATGGCTACACCTTC; cdr3_aa: CASSLGARENNYGYTF
clone_size: .; v_call: TRBV7-2; d_call: TRBD1; j_call: TRBJ2-5; cdr3_nt: TGTGCCAGCAGCTCCGGGACAGGGAGTGGACAAGAGACCCAGTACTTC; cdr3_aa: CASSSGTGSGQETQYF
clone_size: .; v_call: TRBV5-1; d_call: .; j_call: TRBJ1-2; cdr3_nt: TGCGCCAGCAGCTTGCTGGCGGAGGGGCCGTATGGCTACACCTTC; cdr3_aa: CASSLLAEGPYGYTF
clone_size: .; v_call: TRBV11-2; d_call: .; j_call: TRBJ2-1; cdr3_nt: TGTGCCAGCAGCTCCGTAGAAGTGAAGAATGAGCAGTTCTTC; cdr3_aa: CASSSVEVKNEQFF
clone_size: .; v_call: TRBV14; d_call: .; j_call: TRBJ1-1; cdr3_nt: TGTGCCAGCAGCCAAGTGGGCAGCATGAACACTGAAGCTTTCTTT; cdr3_aa: CASSQVGSMNTEAFF
clone_size: .; v_call: TRBV5-1; d_call: .; j_call: TRBJ1-6; cdr3_nt: TGCGCCAGCAGCCTTGGGGCAAGCAGTTCACCCCTCCACTTT; cdr3_aa: CASSLGASSSPLHF
clone_size: .; v_call: TRBV6-2/TRBV6-3; d_call: TRBD2; j_call: TRBJ2-1; cdr3_nt: TGTGCCAGCAGTAGCTTGAGACTAGCGGTCAATGAGCAGTTCTTC; cdr3_aa: CASSSLRLAVNEQFF
clone_size: .; v_call: TRBV18; d_call: .; j_call: TRBJ1-2; cdr3_nt: TGTGCCAGCTCACCCCAAACGGGGGATTCGGGTGGCTACACCTTC; cdr3_aa: CASSPQTGDSGGYTF
clone_size: .; v_call: TRBV15; d_call: TRBD1; j_call: TRBJ1-2; cdr3_nt: TGTGCCACCAGCAGGGGGCAAGGACAGGACCTCTATGGCTACACCTTC; cdr3_aa: CATSRGQGQDLYGYTF
clone_size: .; v_call: TRBV30; d_call: .; j_call: TRBJ1-6; cdr3_nt: TGTGCCTGGAATCGAAATTCGGCCCTCCACTTT; cdr3_aa: CAWNRNSALHF
clone_size: .; v_call: TRBV24-1; d_call: .; j_call: TRBJ1-2; cdr3_nt: TGTGCCACCAGTGATTTCTATGGGACACGCGGCTACACCTTC; cdr3_aa: CATSDFYGTRGYTF
clone_size: .; v_call: TRBV6-5; d_call: .; j_call: TRBJ1-4; cdr3_nt: TGTGCCAGCCGACAAACGTCTAATGAAAAACTGTTTTTT; cdr3_aa: CASRQTSNEKLFF
clone_size: .; v_call: TRBV12-3/TRBV12-4; d_call: .; j_call: TRBJ1-1; cdr3_nt: TGTGCCAGCATGAGACACAAGAACACTGAAGCTTTCTTT; cdr3_aa: CASMRHKNTEAFF
clone_size: .; v_call: TRBV5-1; d_call: .; j_call: TRBJ1-3; cdr3_nt: TGCGCCAGCAGCTTGGATTTGGGGGGAGTTGCTGGAAACACCATATATTTT; cdr3_aa: CASSLDLGGVAGNTIYF
clone_size: .; v_call: TRBV5-1; d_call: .; j_call: TRBJ2-2; cdr3_nt: TGCGCCAGCAGCTCCCGGGACTTAGGCGGGGAGCTGTTTTTT; cdr3_aa: CASSSRDLGGELFF
clone_size: .; v_call: TRBV9; d_call: .; j_call: TRBJ1-3; cdr3_nt: TGTGCCAGCAGCGTAGGTGTACAGGGATCCTCTGGAAACACCATATATTTT; cdr3_aa: CASSVGVQGSSGNTIYF
clone_size: .; v_call: TRBV5-5; d_call: .; j_call: TRBJ1-1; cdr3_nt: TGTGCCAGCAGCTTTTCGGGTTTGAACACTGAAGCTTTCTTT; cdr3_aa: CASSFSGLNTEAFF
clone_size: .; v_call: TRBV7-2; d_call: .; j_call: TRBJ1-5; cdr3_nt: TGTGCCAGCAGCTTATGGGAGAATCAGCCCCAGCATTTT; cdr3_aa: CASSLWENQPQHF
clone_size: .; v_call: TRBV19; d_call: .; j_call: TRBJ1-3; cdr3_nt: TGTGCCAGTAGTTCTAACAGGTTCTCTGGAAACACCATATATTTT; cdr3_aa: CASSSNRFSGNTIYF
clone_size: .; v_call: TRBV5-1; d_call: .; j_call: TRBJ2-7; cdr3_nt: TGCGCCAGCAGCTCCATCGGCGCTAGAGGTTCCTACGAGCAGTACTTC; cdr3_aa: CASSSIGARGSYEQYF
clone_size: .; v_call: TRBV7-2; d_call: TRBD1; j_call: TRBJ2-7; cdr3_nt: TGTGCCAGCAGCTCCCTTGGACAGGTCTACGAGCAGTACTTC; cdr3_aa: CASSSLGQVYEQYF
clone_size: .; v_call: TRBV29-1; d_call: .; j_call: TRBJ1-2; cdr3_nt: TGCAGCGTTGATGATAGTAGTGGCCCGGGGGGAGTCTACACCTTC; cdr3_aa: CSVDDSSGPGGVYTF
clone_size: .; v_call: TRBV5-1; d_call: .; j_call: TRBJ1-1; cdr3_nt: TGCGCCAGCAGCTTTCGGGAGACGAACACTGAAGCTTTCTTT; cdr3_aa: CASSFRETNTEAFF
clone_size: .; v_call: TRBV18; d_call: TRBD2; j_call: TRBJ2-5; cdr3_nt: TGTGCCAGCTCACCACGACTAACTAGCGGACAAGAGACCCAGTACTTC; cdr3_aa: CASSPRLTSGQETQYF
clone_size: .; v_call: TRBV2; d_call: .; j_call: TRBJ2-5; cdr3_nt: TGTGCCAGCCAGGGAAGTAGGGGCGAAGAGACCCAGTACTTC; cdr3_aa: CASQGSRGEETQYF
clone_size: .; v_call: TRBV28; d_call: .; j_call: TRBJ2-7; cdr3_nt: TGTGCCAGCAGGCTTACAGGGGGGGGGTCCTACGAGCAGTACTTC; cdr3_aa: CASRLTGGGSYEQYF
clone_size: .; v_call: TRBV28; d_call: .; j_call: TRBJ2-1; cdr3_nt: TGTGCCAGCAGTTTATTATCCCTAGCCCCGATCCGCTACAATGAGCAGTTCTTC; cdr3_aa: CASSLLSLAPIRYNEQFF
clone_size: once; v_call: TRBV18; d_call: .; j_call: TRBJ1-6; cdr3_nt: TGTGCCAGCTCACCCCTCGACGACACCAGGGTACTAAATTCACCCCTCCACTTT; cdr3_aa: CASSPLDDTRVLNSPLHF
clone_size: .; v_call: TRBV3-1/TRBV3-2; d_call: TRBD1; j_call: TRBJ2-4; cdr3_nt: TGTGCCAGCAGTCCGACAGGGCGAACCAAAAACATTCAGTACTTC; cdr3_aa: CASSPTGRTKNIQYF
clone_size: once; v_call: TRBV10-2; d_call: .; j_call: TRBJ1-6; cdr3_nt: TGCGCCAGCAGTGAGCTCGGGGAATATTCACCCCTCCACTTT; cdr3_aa: CASSELGEYSPLHF
clone_size: .; v_call: TRBV29-1; d_call: TRBD1; j_call: TRBJ1-2; cdr3_nt: TGCAGCGCCCAGGGGGACTCTCGCCTCTATGGCTACACCTTC; cdr3_aa: CSAQGDSRLYGYTF
clone_size: .; v_call: TRBV29-1; d_call: .; j_call: TRBJ2-3; cdr3_nt: TGCAGCGTTGGCCAGGGGATGGCTTCCGCAGATACGCAGTATTTT; cdr3_aa: CSVGQGMASADTQYF
clone_size: .; v_call: TRBV4-1; d_call: TRBD2; j_call: TRBJ2-3; cdr3_nt: TGCGCCAGCAGCCCCCGGGGAGCGGGAGGCCCAAACATACATACGCAGTATTTT; cdr3_aa: CASSPRGAGGPNIHTQYF
clone_size: .; v_call: TRBV6-2/TRBV6-3; d_call: .; j_call: TRBJ2-2; cdr3_nt: TGTGCCAGCAGTTACCTCTCGAACACCGGGGAGCTGTTTTTT; cdr3_aa: CASSYLSNTGELFF
clone_size: .; v_call: TRBV7-6; d_call: .; j_call: TRBJ2-7; cdr3_nt: TGTGCCAGCAGCTTAGGAGGCAGGGGTGCGACCTACGAGCAGTACTTC; cdr3_aa: CASSLGGRGATYEQYF
clone_size: few; v_call: TRBV27; d_call: TRBD1; j_call: TRBJ1-6; cdr3_nt: TGTGCCAGCAGTACCAGGACAGGGCCTTCACCCCTCCACTTT; cdr3_aa: CASSTRTGPSPLHF
clone_size: .; v_call: TRBV27; d_call: .; j_call: TRBJ1-1; cdr3_nt: TGTGCCAGCAGGGGAGGGGGGACGGGGAACACTGAAGCTTTCTTT; cdr3_aa: CASRGGGTGNTEAFF
clone_size: .; v_call: TRBV9; d_call: .; j_call: TRBJ1-2; cdr3_nt: TGTGCCAGCAGCGGTTCGGACAGATACTATGGCTACACCTTC; cdr3_aa: CASSGSDRYYGYTF